The 12 T cell receptor beta chains below come from one sample, sequenced in a study of shared clonotypes between healthy human individuals. TCRdb's table, derived via immunoSEQ multiplex PCR, lists solely in-frame clones and lacks some. The sample records over a million clones, roughly 96% being singletons. Sequences were obtained from naive CD4+ T cells sorted from blood. The subset was: CD45RA+ positively selected. The receptors shown here come from a man in his thirties or forties in good health.

This rearrangement joins TRBV10-1 to TRBJ2-7; TRBD2 might be the D (5 bases). Per germline, CDR1 WNHNN and CDR2 SYGVQD (reference sequence). This CDR3 has 15 amino acids. The V end lost 2 bases, the J end lost 3 bases, and 14 bases lay between the germline ends. This chain's CDR3 is CASSEGSAEFYEQYF. The CDR3 DNA is TGCGCCAGCAGTGAGGGATCAGCGGAATTCTACGAGCAGTACTTC.

The rearrangement links TRBV18 to TRBJ2-3; D gene ambiguous. The CDR3 loop spans 14 amino acids. The V end lost 3 bases, the J end lost 2 bases, and 9 bases lay between the germline ends. In germline, CDR1 is KGHSH, CDR2 LQKENI. In DNA form, the CDR3 reads TGTGCCAGCTCACCGGGCCGCACCACAGATACGCAGTATTTT. This encodes CASSPGRTTDTQYF. Complete variable domain (other parts from reference TRBV18 and TRBJ2-3): NAGVMQNPRHLVRRRGQEARLRCSPMKGHSHVYWYRQLPEEGLKFMVYLQKENIIDESGMPKERFSAEFPKEGPSILRIQQVVRGDSAAYFCASSPGRTTDTQYFGPGTRLTVL.

This clone has a single count. V gene TRBV7-9 combines with J gene TRBJ2-3; 7 nucleotides line up with TRBD2. CDR3 size: 16 residues. The germline CDR1 and CDR2 sequences are SEHNR and FQNEAQ (reference sequence). J was trimmed by 2 bases and V by 6 bases; bases with no gene match: 11. The CDR3 nucleotides are TGTGCCAGCAGTAAAGGCGCTAGCGGAACCACAGATACGCAGTATTTT. Protein: CASSKGASGTTDTQYF.

The chain carries TRBV2 and TRBJ2-5, with 7 nucleotides matching TRBD1. Germline CDR1 SNHLY, CDR2 FYNNEI. This CDR3 region has 15 residues. J gave up 5 bases and V 7 bases, and 13 bases lay outside the gene matches. This CDR3 reads CASKWGQSSSETQYF. Written as DNA, the CDR3 is TGTGCCAGCAAATGGGGACAGAGCTCATCGGAGACCCAGTACTTC.

This chain links TRBV9 with TRBJ2-3; D is undetermined. Deletions cut 0 bases from V and 0 bases from J, with 5 bases between. This CDR3 is built from 14 residues. Per the germline V gene, CDR1 is SGDLS and CDR2 is YYNGEE. DNA for the CDR3: TGTGCCAGCAGCGTAGACGGGAGCACAGATACGCAGTATTTT. Translating gives CASSVDGSTDTQYF.

This chain's CDR3 is CSVEASSGRAEKLFF. The CDR3 nucleotides read TGCAGCGTTGAAGCTTCCTCCGGCAGGGCTGAAAAACTGTTTTTT. This chain joins TRBV29-1 and TRBJ1-4; tentatively, D is TRBD1 (5 bases). The V end was cut by 1 base, the J end by 7 bases, with 16 bases between. This CDR3 is built from 15 residues. Germline values: CDR1 SQVTM, CDR2 ANQGSEA. The full variable domain, in which reference TRBV29-1 and TRBJ1-4 provide the parts outside the CDR3, is SAVISQKPSRDICQRGTSLTIQCQVDSQVTMMFWYRQQPGQSLTLIATANQGSEATYESGFVIDKFPISRPNLTFSTLTVSNMSPEDSSIYLCSVEASSGRAEKLFFGSGTQLSVL.

This chain uses TRBV19 with TRBJ2-3; 12 bases fit TRBD2. The CDR3 is 15 residues long. V lost 3 bases, J lost 7 bases, and 5 bases stayed unmatched. Germline CDR1 LNHDA, CDR2 SQIVND (reference sequence). The CDR3 DNA follows: TGTGCCAGTAGTATGCTAGCGGGAGGGCCGAATACGCAGTATTTT. Translated, it gives CASSMLAGGPNTQYF.

V is TRBV19 and J is TRBJ2-7; unclear D gene. Between the trimmed V and J ends, which lost 3 bases and 3 bases, there was a span of 12 bases. Germline-derived CDR1 and CDR2 are LNHDA and SQIVND (reference sequence). This CDR3 region has 14 residues. The DNA of the CDR3 is TGTGCCAGTAGTATTAGTCCAGGCAACTACGAGCAGTACTTC. Translation gives CASSISPGNYEQYF.

The chain uses TRBV6-6 and TRBJ2-7, with TRBD2 as a possible D gene (7 bases). The germline gives CDR1 MNHNY, CDR2 SVGAGI (reference sequence). The CDR3 has 14 amino acids. With 3 bases removed from V and 3 bases from J, the gap between germline ends came to 12 bases. The DNA for the CDR3 is TGTGCCAGCAGTTATAGAAGGGGGGGCTACGAGCAGTACTTC. Encoded protein: CASSYRRGGYEQYF.

The chain recombines TRBV5-1 with TRBJ2-5; D uncertain. The CDR3 covers 14 residues. Germline V gives CDR1 SGHRS, CDR2 YFSETQ. V gave up 4 bases and J gave up 5 bases, with 15 bases separating them. As DNA, the CDR3 is TGCGCCAGCAGCAACCGGAACCTCGCGGAGACCCAGTACTTC. Translation: CASSNRNLAETQYF.

The V call is TRBV7-2, the J call TRBJ2-3; a weak D match, TRBD1 (6 bases). The V and J ends lost 6 bases and 4 bases respectively, with 11 bases between them. Germline V gene lookup returns CDR1 SGHTA and CDR2 FQGNSA. CDR3 length: 13 residues. The DNA of the CDR3 is TGTGCCAGCAGTCAGGGGTGGGCAGATACGCAGTATTTT. It encodes CASSQGWADTQYF.

The chain is built from TRBV7-8 and TRBJ2-2, with D perhaps TRBD2 (5 bases). CDR1 SGHVS and CDR2 FQNEAQ come from the germline V gene. CDR3 size: 14 residues. V was shortened by 10 bases and J by 1 base, with 13 bases between the two germline ends. This CDR3 is CAIPGGLNTGELFF. In DNA form, the CDR3 reads TGTGCCATCCCTGGCGGGTTGAACACCGGGGAGCTGTTTTTT.